The source of this T cell receptor beta chain is a study of cytomegalovirus exposure and HLA in healthy donors. Study overall: From roughly 180 million T cells, an earlier analysis saw roughly 110 million unique TCR beta sequences.

Points from the study as a whole: Common viral pathogens seemed, in a later analysis, to connect with several of the most significant clusters. Using the classifier, cytomegalovirus status was reportedly diagnosed with high specificity and sensitivity. A later look showed TCR association rates differing by HLA locus, highest for DRB1 and lowest for HLA-C.

The PCR used 60 Vbeta and 13 Jbeta primers. This table comes from immunoSEQ multiplex PCR, and its TCRdb copy is limited to in-frame clones, with some not included. In the table there are 100,000 to 150,000 clones, roughly 80% of which are singletons. The V gene's germline CDR1 is SQVTM and CDR2 ANQGSEA. V was shortened by 7 bases and J by 7 bases, with 19 bases between the two germline ends. The CDR3 covers 13 residues. Regarding this clone: Antigen specificity is unknown.

Input material: PBMCs. This clonotype was sampled from a boy between 10 and 17 years old in good health and CMV-seronegative. The chain employs TRBV29-1 and TRBJ1-1; TRBD1 might be the D (6 bases). The CDR3 DNA reads as TGCAGCGACGGGGGGGGCAGGGGTAATGAAGCTTTCTTT. Its translation is CSDGGGRGNEAFF.